This T cell receptor (beta chain) was sequenced in a study of T cell repertoires in cytomegalovirus infection. Study overall: CMV infection together with matching HLA type was indicated by public TCR beta signatures.

Findings of the study overall: CMV carriers having the relevant HLA were flagged by cumulative public TCR beta family frequency.

On this clonotype: Its antigen remains unidentified.

Trimming cost V 5 bases and J 7 bases, with 11 bases left between them. Germline assignment: CDR1 SGHAT and CDR2 FQNNGV. The CDR3 has 13 amino acids. From the reads, TCRdb called clonotypes with MiXCR, one entry per CDR3 protein. This table holds 570,000 or so distinct CDR3 sequences, 40% found once. V and J are TRBV11-2 and TRBJ2-2; the D gene is possibly TRBD2 (6 bases). Here the sequenced sample was cultured PBMCs, taken from culture after CMV antigen stimulation. The TCR originated in a human donor in good health (CMV status not recorded). Some clones in this sample may be carry-over from other donors' samples. This CDR3 is CASSLALHGELFF. As DNA, the CDR3 is TGTGCCAGCAGCCTAGCGTTGCACGGGGAGCTGTTTTTT.